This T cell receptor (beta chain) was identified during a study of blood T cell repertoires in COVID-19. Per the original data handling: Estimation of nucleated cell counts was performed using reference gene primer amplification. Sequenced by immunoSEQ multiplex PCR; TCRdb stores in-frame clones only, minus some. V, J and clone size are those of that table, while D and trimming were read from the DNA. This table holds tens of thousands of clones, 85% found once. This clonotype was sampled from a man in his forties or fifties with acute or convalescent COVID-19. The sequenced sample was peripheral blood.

In DNA form, the CDR3 reads TGTGCCAGCAGCCATGGACTAGGCGATGAGCAGTTCTTC. It translates to CASSHGLGDEQFF. The chain joins TRBV7-9 to TRBJ2-1; 7 positions match TRBD2. CDR1 and CDR2 from the germline V gene are SEHNR and FQNEAQ (reference sequence). The junction had 6 bases not matched to a gene; V was cut back by 5 bases and J by 8 bases. The CDR3 runs to 13 residues.